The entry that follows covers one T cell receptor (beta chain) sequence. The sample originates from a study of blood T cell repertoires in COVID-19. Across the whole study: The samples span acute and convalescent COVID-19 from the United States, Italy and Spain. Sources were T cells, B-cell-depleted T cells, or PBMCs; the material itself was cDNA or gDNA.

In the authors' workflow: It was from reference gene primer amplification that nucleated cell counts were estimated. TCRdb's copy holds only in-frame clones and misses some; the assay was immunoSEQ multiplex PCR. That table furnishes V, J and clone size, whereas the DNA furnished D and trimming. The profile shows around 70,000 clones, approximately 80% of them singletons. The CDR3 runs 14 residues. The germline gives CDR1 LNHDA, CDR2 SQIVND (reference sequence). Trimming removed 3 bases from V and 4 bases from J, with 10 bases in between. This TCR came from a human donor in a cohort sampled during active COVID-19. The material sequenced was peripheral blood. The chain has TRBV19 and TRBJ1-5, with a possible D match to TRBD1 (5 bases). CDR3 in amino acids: CASSMWGRNQPQHF. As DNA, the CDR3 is TGTGCCAGTAGTATGTGGGGGAGGAATCAGCCCCAGCATTTT.